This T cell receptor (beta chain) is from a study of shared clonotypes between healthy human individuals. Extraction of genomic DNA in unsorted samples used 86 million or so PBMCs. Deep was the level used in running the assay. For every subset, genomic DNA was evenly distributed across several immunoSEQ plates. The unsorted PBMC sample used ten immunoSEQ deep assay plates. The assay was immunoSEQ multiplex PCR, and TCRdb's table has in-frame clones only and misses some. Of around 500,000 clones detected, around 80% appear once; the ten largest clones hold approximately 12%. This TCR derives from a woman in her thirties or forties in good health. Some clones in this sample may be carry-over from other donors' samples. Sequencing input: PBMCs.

The CDR3 nucleotides read TGTGCCAGCAGTTACTCGGTGGTCGCGACGACGGGGGTCCTGACTTTC. It specifies CASSYSVVATTGVLTF. The chain carries TRBV6-5 and TRBJ2-6; weak D call: TRBD2 (5 bases). This CDR3 contains 16 residues. Germline loops: CDR1 MNHEY, CDR2 SVGAGI. Trimming took off 0 bases at V and 13 bases at J, with 19 bases between the two ends.